Below, 10 T cell receptor beta chains from the same sample are listed, as sequenced in a study of T-cell reconstitution after alpha-beta-depleted transplantation in children. The library targeted TCRbeta and was prepared with unique molecular identifiers. TCRdb recomputed calls from the PCR reads with MiXCR, one row per CDR3 protein. This table holds 200,000 to 250,000 distinct CDR3 sequences, 8% to 10% found once. This specimen was PBMCs from the stem cell graft donor, taken from the stem cell graft. The receptors derive from a human donor who donated a stem cell graft to a child with acute lymphoblastic leukemia.

V is TRBV18 and J is TRBJ1-1; 9 positions match TRBD1. The germline CDR1 and CDR2 sequences are KGHSH and LQKENI. The V gene end was trimmed by 5 bases and the J gene end by 1 base; junction bases not matched to a gene: 14. This CDR3 region has 18 residues. In nucleotides, the CDR3 is TGTGCCAGCTCAAGGACAGGGGTCTCCCCGAAAGGGAACACTGAAGCTTTCTTT. Protein sequence: CASSRTGVSPKGNTEAFF.

This sequence joins TRBV14 and TRBJ2-3; TRBD1 is a possible D gene (6 bases). V was trimmed by 4 bases and J by 3 bases, leaving 14 bases between them. This CDR3 spans 15 amino acids. Looked up from germline, CDR1 is SGHDN and CDR2 is FVKESK. This chain's CDR3 is CASSLHLDSTDTQYF. The CDR3 nucleotides are TGTGCCAGCAGCCTTCATTTGGACAGTACAGATACGCAGTATTTT. Full variable domain (remainder filled in from reference TRBV14 and TRBJ2-3): EAGVTQFPSHSVIEKGQTVTLRCDPISGHDNLYWYRRVMGKEIKFLLHFVKESKQDESGMPNNRFLAERTGGTYSTLKVQPAELEDSGVYFCASSLHLDSTDTQYFGPGTRLTVL.

Many counts were recorded for this clonotype. The J gene is TRBJ2-7, the V gene TRBV5-6; D ambiguous. The germline V gene has CDR1 SGHDT and CDR2 YYEEEE. The CDR3 contains 14 residues. Trimming left V 0 bases short and J 7 bases short, with 14 bases between. CDR3 protein: CASSLADRVREQYF. The DNA of the CDR3 is TGTGCCAGCAGCTTGGCCGATAGGGTGAGGGAGCAGTACTTC.

This chain joins TRBV4-1 and TRBJ2-5, with D tentatively TRBD1 or TRBD2 (6 bases each). The CDR3 length is 15 residues. V dropped 1 base and J dropped 5 bases, with 14 bases sitting between them. Germline lookup yields CDR1 MGHRA and CDR2 YSYEKL. CDR3 coding DNA: TGCGCCAGCAGCCAAGGCTACGGGGGCCGGGAGACCCAGTACTTC. Its translation: CASSQGYGGRETQYF.

This clonotype was counted ten times or more. The V gene is TRBV11-2, the J gene TRBJ2-2, with D perhaps assigned TRBD1 or TRBD2 (7 bases each). The germline gives CDR1 SGHAT, CDR2 FQNNGV. This CDR3 comprises 15 residues. Trimming took 8 bases from V and 2 from J, leaving 15 bases between them. Here the CDR3 reads CASWGGTANTGELFF. The CDR3 region has the DNA TGTGCCAGCTGGGGGGGGACAGCTAACACCGGGGAGCTGTTTTTT. Together with reference TRBV11-2 and TRBJ2-2, the CDR3 gives the full variable domain: EAGVAQSPRYKIIEKRQSVAFWCNPISGHATLYWYQQILGQGPKLLIQFQNNGVVDDSQLPKDRFSAERLKGVDSTLKIQPAKLEDSAVYLCASWGGTANTGELFFGEGSRLTVL.

This clonotype was seen at least ten times. The chain employs TRBV5-1 and TRBJ1-4; D gene uncertain. The germline V and J ends were trimmed by 1 base and 7 bases, with 14 bases remaining between them. The germline V gene has CDR1 SGHRS and CDR2 YFSETQ. The CDR3 totals 15 residues. Here the CDR3 reads CASSLRTGRVEKLFF. The CDR3 region has the DNA TGCGCCAGCAGCTTGAGGACGGGGAGAGTTGAAAAACTGTTTTTT.

The chain has TRBV5-1 and TRBJ2-7; TRBD2 matches at 10 bases. There are 15 residues in the CDR3. The germline V gene has CDR1 SGHRS and CDR2 YFSETQ. With 5 bases clipped from V and 1 base from J, the junction kept 6 bases outside the gene matches. The CDR3 coding sequence is TGCGCCAGCAGGGTCTTAGCGGGGGGTTCCTACGAGCAGTACTTC. As protein: CASRVLAGGSYEQYF.

The chain is built from TRBV20-1 and TRBJ1-1, with TRBD1 as a possible D gene (6 bases). The CDR3 runs to 14 residues. Trimming pared 2 bases from V and 4 bases from J, leaving 14 bases between. Germline lookup yields CDR1 DFQATT and CDR2 SNEGSKA (reference sequence). The CDR3 here is CSARSPGAGTEAFF. The CDR3 nucleotides are TGCAGTGCTAGAAGTCCAGGGGCGGGCACTGAAGCTTTCTTT.

Only a few counts were recorded for this clonotype. The J gene is TRBJ2-3, the V gene TRBV7-9; 8 nucleotides line up with TRBD2. This CDR3 region has 14 residues. V trimming: 5 bases; J trimming: 2 bases; junction bases outside the gene matches: 3. CDR1 SEHNR and CDR2 FQNEAQ come from the germline V gene (reference sequence). CDR3 amino acids: CASSQRENTDTQYF. CDR3 DNA: TGTGCCAGCAGCCAGCGGGAGAACACAGATACGCAGTATTTT.

The CDR3 is CASSYSTLAGETQYF. CDR3 in DNA: TGTGCCAGCAGTTACTCGACGCTAGCGGGAGAGACCCAGTACTTC. The chain couples TRBV6-5 to TRBJ2-5; 8 bases agree with TRBD2. The V and J ends lost 0 bases and 4 bases, in that order; junction bases with no gene match: 4. Germline V gives CDR1 MNHEY, CDR2 SVGAGI. The CDR3 contains 15 residues.